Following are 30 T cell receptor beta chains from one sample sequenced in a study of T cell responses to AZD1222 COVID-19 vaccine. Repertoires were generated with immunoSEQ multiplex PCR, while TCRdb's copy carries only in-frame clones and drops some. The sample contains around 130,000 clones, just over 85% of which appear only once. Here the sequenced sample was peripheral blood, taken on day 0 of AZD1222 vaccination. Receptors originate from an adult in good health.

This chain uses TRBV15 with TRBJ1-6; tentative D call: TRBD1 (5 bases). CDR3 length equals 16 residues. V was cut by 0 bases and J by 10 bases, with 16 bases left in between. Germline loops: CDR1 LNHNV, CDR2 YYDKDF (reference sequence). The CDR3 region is CATSRDFRTPASPLHF. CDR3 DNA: TGTGCCACCAGCAGAGATTTCAGGACACCGGCGTCACCCCTCCACTTT.

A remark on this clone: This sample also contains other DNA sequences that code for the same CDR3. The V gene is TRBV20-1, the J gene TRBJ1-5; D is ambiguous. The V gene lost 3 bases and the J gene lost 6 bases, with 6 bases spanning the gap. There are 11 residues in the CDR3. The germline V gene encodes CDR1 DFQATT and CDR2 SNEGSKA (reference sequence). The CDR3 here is CSASGGQPQHF. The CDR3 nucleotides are TGCAGTGCTAGTGGAGGTCAGCCCCAGCATTTT.

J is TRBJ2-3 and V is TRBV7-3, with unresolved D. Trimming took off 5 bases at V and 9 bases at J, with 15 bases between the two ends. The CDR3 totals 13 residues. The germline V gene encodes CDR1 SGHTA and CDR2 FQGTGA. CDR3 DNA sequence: TGTGCCAGCAGCCCCGCACGTAGCAACACGCAGTATTTT. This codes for CASSPARSNTQYF. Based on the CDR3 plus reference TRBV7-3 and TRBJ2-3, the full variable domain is GAGVSQTPSNKVTEKGKYVELRCDPISGHTALYWYRQSLGQGPEFLIYFQGTGAADDSGLPNDRFFAVRPEGSVSTLKIQRTERGDSAVYLCASSPARSNTQYFGPGTRLTVL.

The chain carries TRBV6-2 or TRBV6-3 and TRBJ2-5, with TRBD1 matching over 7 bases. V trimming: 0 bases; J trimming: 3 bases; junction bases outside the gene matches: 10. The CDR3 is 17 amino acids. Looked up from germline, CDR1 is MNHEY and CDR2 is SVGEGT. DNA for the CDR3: TGTGCCAGCAGTTACTCGACAAGGACAGGCCGGAAAGAGACCCAGTACTTC. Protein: CASSYSTRTGRKETQYF.

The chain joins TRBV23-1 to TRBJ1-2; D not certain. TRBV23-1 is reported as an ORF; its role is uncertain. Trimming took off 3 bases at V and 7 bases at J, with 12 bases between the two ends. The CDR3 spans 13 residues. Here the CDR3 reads CASSHWTWGGYTF. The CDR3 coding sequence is TGCGCCAGCAGTCACTGGACTTGGGGTGGCTACACCTTC.

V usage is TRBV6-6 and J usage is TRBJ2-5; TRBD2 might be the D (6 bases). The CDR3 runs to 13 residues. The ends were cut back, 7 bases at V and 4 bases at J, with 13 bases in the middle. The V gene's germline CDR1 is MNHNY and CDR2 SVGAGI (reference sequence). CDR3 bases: TGTGCCAGCACCACACGGGGGTCAGAGACCCAGTACTTC. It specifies CASTTRGSETQYF.

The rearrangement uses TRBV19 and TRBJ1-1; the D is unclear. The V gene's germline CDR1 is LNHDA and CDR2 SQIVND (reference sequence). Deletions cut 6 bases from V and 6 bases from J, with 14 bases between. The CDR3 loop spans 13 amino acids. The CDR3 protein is CASRVPGFAEAFF. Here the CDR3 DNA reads TGTGCCAGTAGGGTTCCGGGGTTCGCTGAAGCTTTCTTT.

CDR3 loop: CASSWTSGVDSYEQYF. The CDR3 DNA follows: TGTGCCAGCAGCTGGACTAGCGGGGTAGATTCCTACGAGCAGTACTTC. V is TRBV3-1 (or the pseudogene TRBV3-2) and J is TRBJ2-7, with TRBD2 identical over 12 bases. Germline CDR1 LGHDT, CDR2 YNNKEL (reference sequence). V trimming: 5 bases; J trimming: 1 base; junction bases outside the gene matches: 6. The CDR3 is 16 amino acids.

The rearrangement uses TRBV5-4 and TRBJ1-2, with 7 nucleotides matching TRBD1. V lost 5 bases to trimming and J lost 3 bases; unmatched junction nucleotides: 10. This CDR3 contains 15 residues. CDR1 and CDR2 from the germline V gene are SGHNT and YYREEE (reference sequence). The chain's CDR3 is CASRKARDSHYGYTF. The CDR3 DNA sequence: TGTGCCAGCAGAAAGGCCCGGGACAGCCACTATGGCTACACCTTC.

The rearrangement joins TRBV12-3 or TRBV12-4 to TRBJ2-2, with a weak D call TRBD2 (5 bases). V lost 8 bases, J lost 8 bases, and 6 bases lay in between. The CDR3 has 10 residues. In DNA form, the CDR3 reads TGTGCCAGCGGAGGAGGGGAGCTGTTTTTT. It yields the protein CASGGGELFF.

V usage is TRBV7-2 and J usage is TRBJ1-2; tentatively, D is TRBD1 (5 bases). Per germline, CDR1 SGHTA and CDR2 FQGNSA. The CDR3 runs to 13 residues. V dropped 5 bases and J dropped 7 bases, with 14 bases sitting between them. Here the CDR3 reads CASSVDQGVGYTF. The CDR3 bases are TGTGCCAGCAGCGTCGACCAGGGCGTTGGCTACACCTTC. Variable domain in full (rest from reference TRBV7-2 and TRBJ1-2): GAGVSQSPSNKVTEKGKDVELRCDPISGHTALYWYRQSLGQGLEFLIYFQGNSAPDKSGLPSDRFSAERTGGSVSTLTIQRTQQEDSAVYLCASSVDQGVGYTFGSGTRLTVV.

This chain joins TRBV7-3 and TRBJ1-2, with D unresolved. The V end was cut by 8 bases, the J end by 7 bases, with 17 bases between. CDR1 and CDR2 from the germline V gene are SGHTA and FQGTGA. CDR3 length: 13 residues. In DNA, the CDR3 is TGTGCCAGCTCTCTAACGGCATCGGCTGGCTACACCTTC. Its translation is CASSLTASAGYTF.

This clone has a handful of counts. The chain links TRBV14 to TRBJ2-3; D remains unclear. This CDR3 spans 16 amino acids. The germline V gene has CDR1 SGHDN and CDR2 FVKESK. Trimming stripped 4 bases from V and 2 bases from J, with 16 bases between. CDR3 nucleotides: TGTGCCAGCAGCCCACGTGGCCTCTCTAACACAGATACGCAGTATTTT. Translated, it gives CASSPRGLSNTDTQYF.

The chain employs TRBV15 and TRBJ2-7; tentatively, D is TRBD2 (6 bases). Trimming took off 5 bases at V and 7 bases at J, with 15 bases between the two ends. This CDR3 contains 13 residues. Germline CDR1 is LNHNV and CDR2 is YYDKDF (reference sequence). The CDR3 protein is CATSGRLAWEQYF. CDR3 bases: TGTGCCACCAGCGGGAGGCTAGCGTGGGAGCAGTACTTC.

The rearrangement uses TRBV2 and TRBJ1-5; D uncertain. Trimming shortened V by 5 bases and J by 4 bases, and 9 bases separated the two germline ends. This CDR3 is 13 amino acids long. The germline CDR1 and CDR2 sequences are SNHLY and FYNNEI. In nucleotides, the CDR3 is TGTGCCAGCAGTCGGCAGTTAAATCAGCCCCAGCATTTT. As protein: CASSRQLNQPQHF.

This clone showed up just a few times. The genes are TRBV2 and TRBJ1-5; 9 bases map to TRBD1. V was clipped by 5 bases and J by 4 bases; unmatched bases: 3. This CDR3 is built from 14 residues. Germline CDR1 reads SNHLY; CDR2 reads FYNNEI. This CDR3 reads CASSKDRGNQPQHF. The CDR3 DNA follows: TGTGCCAGCAGTAAGGACAGGGGAAATCAGCCCCAGCATTTT.

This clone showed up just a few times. The CDR3 DNA reads TGTGCCAGCAGCTTAGCGTCAGACTACGAGCAGTACTTC. It yields the protein CASSLASDYEQYF. The rearrangement joins TRBV7-9 to TRBJ2-7, with D uncertain. The CDR3 contains 13 residues. Germline CDR1 is SEHNR and CDR2 is FQNEAQ (reference sequence). The germline V and J ends were trimmed by 0 bases and 3 bases, with 6 bases remaining between them.

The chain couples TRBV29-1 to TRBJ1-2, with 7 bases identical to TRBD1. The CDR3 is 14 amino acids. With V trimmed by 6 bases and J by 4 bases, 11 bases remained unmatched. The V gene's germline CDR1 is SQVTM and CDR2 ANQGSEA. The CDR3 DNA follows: TGCAGCGTAAAACAGGGGCGCGGGAGCTATGGCTACACCTTC. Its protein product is CSVKQGRGSYGYTF.

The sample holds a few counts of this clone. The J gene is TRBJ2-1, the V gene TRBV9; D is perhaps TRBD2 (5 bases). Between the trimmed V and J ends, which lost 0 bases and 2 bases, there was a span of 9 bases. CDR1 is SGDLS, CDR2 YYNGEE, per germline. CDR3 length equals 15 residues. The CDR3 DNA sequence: TGTGCCAGCAGCGTAGCGGGATCCCCCTACAATGAGCAGTTCTTC. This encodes CASSVAGSPYNEQFF.

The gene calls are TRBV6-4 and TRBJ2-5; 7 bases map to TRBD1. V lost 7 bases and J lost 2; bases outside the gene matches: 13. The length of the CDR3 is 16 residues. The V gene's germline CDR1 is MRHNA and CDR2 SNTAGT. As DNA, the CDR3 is TGTGCCAGCAAGCGGTACGTGACAGGGCCTCAAGAGACCCAGTACTTC. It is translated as CASKRYVTGPQETQYF.

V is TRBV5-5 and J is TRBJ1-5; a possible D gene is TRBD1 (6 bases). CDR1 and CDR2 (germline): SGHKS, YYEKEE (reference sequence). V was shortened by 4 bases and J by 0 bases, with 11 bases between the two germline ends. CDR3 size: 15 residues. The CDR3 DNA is TGTGCCAGCAGCGGAGGGGGTTATAGCAATCAGCCCCAGCATTTT. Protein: CASSGGGYSNQPQHF.

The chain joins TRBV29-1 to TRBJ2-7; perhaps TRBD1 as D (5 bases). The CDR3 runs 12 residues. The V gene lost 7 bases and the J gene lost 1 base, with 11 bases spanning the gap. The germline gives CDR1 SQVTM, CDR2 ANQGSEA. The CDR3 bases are TGCAGCGCCCTCGCAGGGTCCTACGAGCAGTACTTC. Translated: CSALAGSYEQYF.

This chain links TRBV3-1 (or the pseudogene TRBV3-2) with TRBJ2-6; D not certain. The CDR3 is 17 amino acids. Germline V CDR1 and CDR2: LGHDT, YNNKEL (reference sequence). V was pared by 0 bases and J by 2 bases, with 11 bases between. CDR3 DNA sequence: TGTGCCAGCAGCCAAGAGGCCGGAGCTACTGGGGCCAACGTCCTGACTTTC. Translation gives CASSQEAGATGANVLTF.

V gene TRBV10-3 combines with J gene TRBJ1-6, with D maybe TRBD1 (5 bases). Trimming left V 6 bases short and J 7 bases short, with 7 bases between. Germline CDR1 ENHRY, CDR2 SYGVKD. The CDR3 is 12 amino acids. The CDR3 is CAISGGNSPLHF. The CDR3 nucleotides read TGTGCCATCAGCGGGGGGAATTCACCCCTCCACTTT.

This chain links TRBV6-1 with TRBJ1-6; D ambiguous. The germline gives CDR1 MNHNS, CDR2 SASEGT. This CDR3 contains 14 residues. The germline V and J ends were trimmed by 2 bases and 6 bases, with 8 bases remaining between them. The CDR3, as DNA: TGTGCCAGCAGTGAAAGTCAGTCTAATTCACCCCTCCACTTT. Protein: CASSESQSNSPLHF.

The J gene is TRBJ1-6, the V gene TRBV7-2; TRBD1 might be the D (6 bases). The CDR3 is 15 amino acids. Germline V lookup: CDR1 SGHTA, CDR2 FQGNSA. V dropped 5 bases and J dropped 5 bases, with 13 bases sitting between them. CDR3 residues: CASSISTGDNSPLHF. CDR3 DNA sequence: TGTGCCAGCAGCATTTCGACAGGTGATAATTCACCCCTCCACTTT.

CDR3 sequence (DNA): TGTAGAGCGGGCTCTAACACTGAAGCTTTCTTT. Its protein is CRAGSNTEAFF. The J gene is TRBJ1-1, the V gene TRBV19, with D unresolved. This CDR3 comprises 11 residues. Germline-derived CDR1 and CDR2 are LNHDA and SQIVND (reference sequence).

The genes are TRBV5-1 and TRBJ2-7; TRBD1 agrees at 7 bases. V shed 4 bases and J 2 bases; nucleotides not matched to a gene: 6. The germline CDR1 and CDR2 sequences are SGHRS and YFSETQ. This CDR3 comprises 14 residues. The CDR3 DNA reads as TGCGCCAGCAGCGAAACAGGGGCCGCCTACGAGCAGTACTTC. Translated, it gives CASSETGAAYEQYF.

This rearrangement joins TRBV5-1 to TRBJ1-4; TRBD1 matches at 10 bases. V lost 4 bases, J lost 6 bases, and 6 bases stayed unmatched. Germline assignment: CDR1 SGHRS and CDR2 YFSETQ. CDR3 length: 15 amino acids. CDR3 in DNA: TGCGCCAGCAGCCCCCGACAGGGGGCGGATGAAAAACTGTTTTTT. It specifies CASSPRQGADEKLFF.

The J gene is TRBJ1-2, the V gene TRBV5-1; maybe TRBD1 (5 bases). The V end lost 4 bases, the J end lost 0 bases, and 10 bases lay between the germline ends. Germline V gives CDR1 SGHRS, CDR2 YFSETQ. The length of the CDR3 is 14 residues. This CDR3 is CASSLDNANYGYTF. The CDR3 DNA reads TGCGCCAGCAGCCTGGACAACGCTAACTATGGCTACACCTTC.